The 18 T cell receptor beta chains below all came from one sample that was sequenced in a study of T cell changes during pregnancy in multiple sclerosis. Assay: immunoSEQ multiplex PCR; the TCRdb copy retains only in-frame clones and omits some. Counted here are under 120,000 clones, approximately 93% occurring once; the ten biggest clones make up around 3.5%. Sequencing was performed on peripheral blood, taken after pregnancy. Every receptor here comes from a female donor with multiple sclerosis, enrolled in a pregnancy study.

The chain couples TRBV6-1 to TRBJ1-5; D is undetermined. V was shortened by 2 bases and J by 0 bases, with 8 bases between the two germline ends. Germline V gene lookup returns CDR1 MNHNS and CDR2 SASEGT. This CDR3 contains 15 residues. CDR3 in amino acids: CASSEPVYSNQPQHF. CDR3 DNA: TGTGCCAGCAGTGAACCCGTCTATAGCAATCAGCCCCAGCATTTT.

The chain carries TRBV6-4 and TRBJ2-6, with TRBD1 as a possible D gene (5 bases). The CDR3 runs to 15 residues. Deletions cut 2 bases from V and 2 bases from J, with 7 bases between. Per the germline V gene, CDR1 is MRHNA and CDR2 is SNTAGT. This chain's CDR3 is CASSDKGPGANVLTF. CDR3 DNA: TGTGCCAGCAGTGACAAGGGGCCTGGGGCCAACGTCCTGACTTTC.

This sequence joins TRBV9 and TRBJ2-2; 8 positions agree with TRBD2. The CDR3 spans 18 residues. Germline loops: CDR1 SGDLS, CDR2 YYNGEE. V was pared by 0 bases and J by 2 bases, with 9 bases of the junction left unmatched. CDR3 coding DNA: TGTGCCAGCAGCGTAGGACGGCTTAGCGGGGCAAACACCGGGGAGCTGTTTTTT. Translating it yields CASSVGRLSGANTGELFF.

This rearrangement joins TRBV6-5 to TRBJ1-2; TRBD1 aligns across 7 bases. After removal of 5 bases from V and 4 bases from J, the junction contained 7 bases not matched to a gene. Germline V gene sequence: CDR1 MNHEY, CDR2 SVGAGI. This CDR3 comprises 14 residues. CDR3 region: CASSLSTGLYGYTF. For the CDR3, the DNA is TGTGCCAGCAGTCTTTCGACAGGGCTCTATGGCTACACCTTC.

V is TRBV2 and J is TRBJ2-1, with D possibly matching TRBD1 (6 bases). The CDR3 is 14 amino acids. Per the germline V gene, CDR1 is SNHLY and CDR2 is FYNNEI. The ends were cut back, 8 bases at V and 6 bases at J, with 17 bases in the middle. In DNA, the CDR3 is TGTGCCAGCCTCGAGCAGGGGCCCACCAATGAGCAGTTCTTC. The encoded protein is CASLEQGPTNEQFF. Drawing the rest from reference TRBV2 and TRBJ2-1, the complete variable domain is EPEVTQTPSHQVTQMGQEVILRCVPISNHLYFYWYRQILGQKVEFLVSFYNNEISEKSEIFDDQFSVERPDGSNFTLKIRSTKLEDSAMYFCASLEQGPTNEQFFGPGTRLTVL.

The V call is TRBV14, the J call TRBJ1-1; D is possibly TRBD1 (5 bases). V was clipped by 3 bases and J by 0 bases, with 11 bases between them. The CDR3 is 15 residues long. Germline CDR1 and CDR2: SGHDN and FVKESK. The DNA for the CDR3 is TGTGCCAGCAGCCAGGCCAGGGCAATGAACACTGAAGCTTTCTTT. Its protein product is CASSQARAMNTEAFF.

The genes are TRBV14 and TRBJ2-5; 7 bases are shared with TRBD2. Trimming at V came to 4 bases and at J to 5 bases, leaving 10 bases not matched to a gene. Per the germline V gene, CDR1 is SGHDN and CDR2 is FVKESK. The CDR3 covers 15 residues. CDR3 coding DNA: TGTGCCAGCAGCCCCTCTTCGTGGGGGGGTGAGACCCAGTACTTC. It yields the protein CASSPSSWGGETQYF.

The chain joins TRBV7-6 to TRBJ1-2, with D tentatively TRBD1 (5 bases). Between the trimmed V and J ends, which lost 1 base and 3 bases, there was a span of 12 bases. CDR1 is SGHVS, CDR2 FNYEAQ, per germline. The CDR3 consists of 15 residues. CDR3 residues: CASSLEVRADYGYTF. CDR3 in DNA: TGTGCCAGCAGCTTAGAGGTCAGGGCGGACTATGGCTACACCTTC.

The rearrangement links TRBV15 to TRBJ2-2; a possible D gene is TRBD1 (6 bases). Germline CDR1 LNHNV, CDR2 YYDKDF (reference sequence). The CDR3 spans 13 residues. V was shortened by 0 bases and J by 8 bases, with 7 bases between the two germline ends. The CDR3 coding sequence is TGTGCCACCAGCAGAGACAGGGGTGGGGAGCTGTTTTTT. Its protein product is CATSRDRGGELFF.

The V call is TRBV29-1, the J call TRBJ2-6; 7 bases match TRBD1. CDR3 size: 14 residues. Trimming cost V 5 bases and J 4 bases; bases outside gene matches: 5. Germline CDR1 is SQVTM and CDR2 is ANQGSEA. The CDR3 DNA reads as TGCAGCGTTTCAGACAGGGTCGGGGCCAACGTCCTGACTTTC. It codes for CSVSDRVGANVLTF.

The V gene is TRBV29-1, the J gene TRBJ2-2; 8 nucleotides match TRBD1. V lost 6 bases to trimming and J lost 2 bases; unmatched junction nucleotides: 5. The CDR3 length is 14 residues. From germline, CDR1 is SQVTM and CDR2 ANQGSEA. CDR3 amino acids: CSVLDRDNTGELFF. The CDR3, as DNA: TGCAGCGTCCTGGACAGGGATAACACCGGGGAGCTGTTTTTT.

The chain recombines TRBV6-1 with TRBJ2-7; perhaps TRBD2 as D (5 bases). The CDR3 is 13 amino acids. Trimming took off 6 bases at V and 2 bases at J, with 11 bases between the two ends. CDR1 and CDR2 from the germline V gene are MNHNS and SASEGT. The CDR3 region has the DNA TGTGCCAGCAGGTCCGGGAACACCTACGAGCAGTACTTC. Translating it yields CASRSGNTYEQYF.

This clone came up once. The CDR3, as DNA: TGTGCCACCAGCAGCGGGACAGGGGGCGACTATGGCTACACCTTC. Amino acids: CATSSGTGGDYGYTF. The genes are TRBV15 and TRBJ1-2; 12 bases fit TRBD1. The V gene's germline CDR1 is LNHNV and CDR2 YYDKDF (reference sequence). This CDR3 is 15 amino acids long. Trimming took 3 bases from V and 3 from J; bases not matched to a gene: 2.

The rearrangement joins TRBV6-5 to TRBJ1-3; 8 nucleotides align to TRBD1. Germline V gene lookup returns CDR1 MNHEY and CDR2 SVGAGI. The CDR3 extends over 14 amino acids. Trimming removed 4 bases from V and 3 bases from J; junction bases left unmatched: 2. CDR3 in DNA: TGTGCCAGCAGTTTTGGACAGGGTGGAAACACCATATATTTT. Translating it yields CASSFGQGGNTIYF.

The V and J genes are TRBV19 and TRBJ1-4; 7 bases line up with TRBD1. The CDR3 runs to 15 residues. The J segment lost 3 bases and the V segment lost 2 bases, leaving 3 bases of the junction unmatched. Germline assignment: CDR1 LNHDA and CDR2 SQIVND (reference sequence). CDR3 sequence reads: CASSISGTANEKLFF. In nucleotides, the CDR3 is TGTGCCAGTAGTATATCCGGGACAGCTAATGAAAAACTGTTTTTT. The variable domain in full, completed from reference TRBV19 and TRBJ1-4, reads DGGITQSPKYLFRKEGQNVTLSCEQNLNHDAMYWYRQDPGQGLRLIYYSQIVNDFQKGDIAEGYSVSREKKESFPLTVTSAQKNPTAFYLCASSISGTANEKLFFGSGTQLSVL.

This clone was seen a single time. The genes are TRBV14 and TRBJ2-1; D gene unclear. The CDR3 is 13 amino acids. CDR1 and CDR2 (germline): SGHDN, FVKESK. V was clipped by 3 bases and J by 8 bases, with 11 bases between them. The chain's CDR3 is CASSHGAIDEQFF. In nucleotides, the CDR3 is TGTGCCAGCAGCCATGGAGCGATCGATGAGCAGTTCTTC. The full variable domain, in which reference TRBV14 and TRBJ2-1 provide the parts outside the CDR3, is EAGVTQFPSHSVIEKGQTVTLRCDPISGHDNLYWYRRVMGKEIKFLLHFVKESKQDESGMPNNRFLAERTGGTYSTLKVQPAELEDSGVYFCASSHGAIDEQFFGPGTRLTVL.

The chain links TRBV27 to TRBJ2-1; 10 nucleotides align to TRBD1. This CDR3 is built from 15 residues. CDR1 MNHEY and CDR2 SMNVEV come from the germline V gene (reference sequence). With V trimmed by 5 bases and J by 4 bases, 5 bases remained unmatched. CDR3 nucleotides: TGTGCCAGCAGTGCGACAGGGGGCAGGTACAATGAGCAGTTCTTC. Translating it yields CASSATGGRYNEQFF.

This clone was seen a single time. The chain's CDR3 is CASSSWDREKDGYTF. The CDR3 DNA follows: TGTGCCAGCAGCAGTTGGGACAGGGAGAAGGATGGCTACACCTTC. This chain joins TRBV13 and TRBJ1-2; 9 bases line up with TRBD1. The trim removed 5 bases at V and 6 bases at J, leaving 10 bases unmatched. Germline CDR1 reads PRHDT; CDR2 reads FYEKMQ (reference sequence). The CDR3 loop spans 15 amino acids.